This is a list of T cell receptor beta chains from one sample in a study of T cell repertoires in cytomegalovirus infection. TCRdb ran MiXCR on the reads and lists one entry per CDR3 protein. The sample lists approximately 700,000 distinct CDR3 sequences; 35% to 45% were seen once. Sequenced material: PBMCs. These receptors were taken from a human donor in good health (CMV status not recorded). Some clones in this sample may be carry-over from other donors' samples. Each CDR3 is given with its conserved first and last residue. D genes are given only for firm matches. The size field is filled for only some rows; it gives once, few, many or a size class.

size | D | length | J | V | CDR3 | DNA
- | - | 16 | TRBJ1-2 | TRBV7-8 | CASSLEIAVGAPSYTF | TGTGCCAGCAGCTTAGAGATCGCGGTTGGGGCACCGAGCTACACCTTC
- | - | 13 | TRBJ2-7 | TRBV5-1 | CASHAGGPYEQYF | TGCGCCAGCCATGCAGGGGGGCCATACGAGCAGTACTTC
many | TRBD1 | 15 | TRBJ1-6 | TRBV7-8 | CASSSGQGHNSPLHF | TGTGCCAGCAGCTCGGGACAGGGACACAATTCACCCCTCCACTTT
- | - | 14 | TRBJ1-1 | TRBV4-1 | CASSQSGLNTEALF | TGCGCCAGCAGCCAATCTGGGCTGAACACTGAAGCTTTATTT
few | - | 15 | TRBJ1-5 | TRBV28 | CASSRQSFGNQPQHF | TGTGCCAGCAGCCGACAGTCTTTCGGCAATCAGCCCCAGCATTTT
few | - | 11 | TRBJ2-7 | TRBV28 | CASSLFGEQYF | TGTGCCAGCAGTTTATTCGGCGAGCAGTACTTC
- | TRBD1 | 15 | TRBJ2-5 | TRBV15 | CATSSRQGKGETQYF | TGTGCCACCAGCAGCCGACAGGGGAAGGGAGAGACCCAGTACTTC
- | TRBD1 | 14 | TRBJ2-4 | TRBV12-3/TRBV12-4 | CASSSTGSRDSQYF | TGTGCCAGCAGTTCAACAGGGAGTAGGGACAGTCAGTACTTC
- | - | 12 | TRBJ2-3 | TRBV7-9 | CAGDRITDTQYF | TGTGCCGGAGACAGGATCACAGATACGCAGTATTTT
- | - | 17 | TRBJ2-7 | TRBV7-8 | CASSLGLHRLKTYEQYF | TGTGCCAGCAGCTTAGGTTTACACAGGCTTAAGACCTACGAGCAGTACTTC
many | - | 18 | TRBJ1-1 | TRBV7-8 | CASSLRAQPGMVDTEAFF | TGTGCCAGCAGCTTAAGGGCGCAGCCAGGGATGGTGGACACTGAAGCTTTCTTT
- | TRBD2 | 17 | TRBJ2-7 | TRBV28 | CASSSIGLAGGWYEQYF | TGTGCCAGCAGTTCTATCGGACTAGCGGGAGGTTGGTACGAGCAGTACTTC
- | TRBD1 | 16 | TRBJ1-1 | TRBV3-1 | CASSTATGQRNTEAFF | TGTGCCAGCAGCACCGCCACGGGACAGCGGAACACTGAAGCTTTCTTT
- | - | 15 | TRBJ1-2 | TRBV7-9 | CASSFSGRGGYGYTF | TGTGCCAGCAGCTTCTCGGGACGAGGAGGCTATGGCTACACCTTC
- | - | 14 | TRBJ2-1 | TRBV20-1 | CSASPWEYRNEQFF | TGCAGTGCTAGTCCGTGGGAGTATCGGAATGAGCAGTTCTTC
- | TRBD2 | 16 | TRBJ2-7 | TRBV23-1 | CASSHETSWDFYEQYF | TGCGCCAGCAGTCACGAGACTAGCTGGGATTTCTACGAGCAGTACTTC
- | - | 16 | TRBJ2-1 | TRBV12-3/TRBV12-4 | CASSLIGSVLYNEQFF | TGTGCCAGCAGTTTAATAGGTAGCGTGTTATACAATGAGCAGTTCTTC
- | - | 12 | TRBJ1-1 | TRBV28 | CASSPHRTEAFF | TGTGCCAGCAGTCCCCACAGGACTGAAGCTTTCTTT
- | TRBD1 | 15 | TRBJ1-5 | TRBV27 | CTSSLGTGGGQPQHF | TGTACCAGCAGTTTAGGGACAGGGGGCGGTCAGCCCCAGCATTTT
many | TRBD1 | 14 | TRBJ2-5 | TRBV7-2 | CASSPDRGRETQYF | TGTGCCAGCAGCCCGGACAGGGGACGGGAGACCCAGTACTTC
- | TRBD2 | 14 | TRBJ2-7 | TRBV29-1 | CSVARRGITYEQYF | TGCAGCGTTGCAAGGCGGGGGATAACCTACGAGCAGTACTTC
- | - | 16 | TRBJ1-2 | TRBV10-3 | CAISESPTRQTYGYTF | TGTGCCATCAGTGAGTCACCCACACGACAGACCTATGGCTACACCTTC
- | - | 13 | TRBJ1-1 | TRBV25-1 | CASSTTDSTEAFF | TGTGCCAGCAGTACGACAGACTCCACTGAAGCTTTCTTT
- | TRBD1 | 16 | TRBJ2-2 | TRBV5-8 | CASSFRDRGRDGELFF | TGTGCCAGCAGCTTCCGGGACAGGGGGCGTGACGGGGAGCTGTTTTTT
- | TRBD1 | 15 | TRBJ1-3 | TRBV5-4 | CASSFPGGAGNTIYF | TGTGCCAGCAGCTTCCCAGGGGGAGCTGGAAACACCATATATTTT
few | - | 14 | TRBJ1-1 | TRBV19 | CASMWTAMNTEAFF | TGTGCCAGTATGTGGACAGCAATGAACACTGAAGCTTTCTTT
few | TRBD1 | 14 | TRBJ1-1 | TRBV11-2 | CASGQGMLTSEAFF | TGTGCCAGCGGACAGGGTATGTTGACCTCTGAAGCTTTCTTT
few | TRBD2 | 15 | TRBJ2-5 | TRBV11-3 | CASSYSGRVGETQYF | TGTGCCAGCAGCTATAGCGGGAGGGTCGGGGAGACCCAGTACTTC
few | TRBD1 | 13 | TRBJ1-1 | TRBV6-6 | CASKQGFNTEAFF | TGTGCCAGTAAACAGGGGTTCAACACTGAAGCTTTCTTT
many | - | 14 | TRBJ1-2 | TRBV19 | CASSIGDYAEGYTF | TGTGCCAGTAGTATAGGAGACTACGCAGAGGGCTACACCTTC
many | - | 16 | TRBJ2-2 | TRBV24-1 | CATSETLGANTGELFF | TGTGCCACCAGTGAGACCCTGGGGGCTAACACCGGGGAGCTGTTTTTT
- | - | 15 | TRBJ1-1 | TRBV7-3 | CASSLTRDSGTEAFF | TGTGCCAGCAGCTTAACTCGGGACTCGGGGACTGAAGCTTTCTTT
- | - | 16 | TRBJ2-5 | TRBV6-2/TRBV6-3 | CATKRTGREAGETQYF | TGTGCCACCAAACGGACGGGCAGGGAAGCTGGGGAGACCCAGTACTTC
- | - | 16 | TRBJ2-7 | TRBV12-3/TRBV12-4 | CASSLIRGGVAYEQYF | TGTGCCAGCAGTTTAATAAGAGGTGGGGTAGCCTACGAGCAGTACTTC
few | - | 13 | TRBJ2-7 | TRBV29-1 | CSVSSVRGGEQYF | TGCAGCGTTTCCTCGGTCAGGGGAGGCGAGCAGTACTTC
- | TRBD2 | 17 | TRBJ2-3 | TRBV27 | CASSPLNGGGGKDTQYF | TGTGCCAGCAGTCCTCTGAACGGGGGGGGGGGTAAAGATACGCAGTATTTT
- | - | 14 | TRBJ1-5 | TRBV7-2 | CASSLAGSDQPQHF | TGTGCCAGCAGCTTGGCAGGTTCGGATCAGCCCCAGCATTTT
- | - | 13 | TRBJ2-5 | TRBV7-8 | CASSFESVETQYF | TGTGCCAGCAGCTTTGAGTCGGTAGAGACCCAGTACTTC
- | - | 16 | TRBJ2-2 | TRBV7-6 | CASSLNGGPPTGELFF | TGTGCCAGCAGCTTAAATGGAGGACCCCCCACCGGGGAGCTGTTTTTT
- | - | 15 | TRBJ1-5 | TRBV5-1 | CASSLYPGGNQPQHF | TGCGCCAGCAGCTTATATCCAGGGGGCAATCAGCCCCAGCATTTT
- | - | 13 | TRBJ1-2 | TRBV6-1 | CASREGTEFGYTF | TGTGCCAGCAGAGAGGGGACGGAGTTCGGCTACACCTTC
- | - | 15 | TRBJ2-2 | TRBV11-3 | CASSPGSIGTGELFF | TGTGCCAGCAGCCCCGGGTCCATCGGAACCGGGGAGCTGTTTTTT
few | - | 12 | TRBJ1-4 | TRBV28 | CASSFEGLKLFF | TGTGCCAGCAGTTTTGAAGGGTTGAAACTGTTTTTT
once | TRBD1 | 16 | TRBJ2-2 | TRBV2 | CASEGTGAVGTGELFF | TGTGCCAGCGAGGGGACAGGGGCCGTCGGGACCGGGGAGCTGTTTTTT
- | - | 17 | TRBJ1-1 | TRBV10-3 | CAIRAIGQGLSNTEAFF | TGTGCCATCAGGGCCATTGGGCAGGGGCTGAGTAACACTGAAGCTTTCTTT
few | - | 15 | TRBJ2-2 | TRBV28 | CASSGFGIDTGELFF | TGTGCCAGCAGTGGGTTCGGGATCGACACCGGGGAGCTGTTTTTT
- | - | 14 | TRBJ2-7 | TRBV11-1 | CASSFTPQGYEQYF | TGTGCCAGCAGCTTTACCCCACAGGGCTACGAGCAGTACTTC
- | TRBD2 | 15 | TRBJ2-1 | TRBV29-1 | CSVNVGGLESAEQFF | TGCAGCGTGAACGTGGGGGGACTAGAGTCGGCTGAGCAGTTCTTC
- | TRBD1 | 14 | TRBJ2-7 | TRBV20-1 | CSAPRTGGFYEQYF | TGCAGTGCACCGCGGACAGGGGGCTTCTACGAGCAGTACTTC